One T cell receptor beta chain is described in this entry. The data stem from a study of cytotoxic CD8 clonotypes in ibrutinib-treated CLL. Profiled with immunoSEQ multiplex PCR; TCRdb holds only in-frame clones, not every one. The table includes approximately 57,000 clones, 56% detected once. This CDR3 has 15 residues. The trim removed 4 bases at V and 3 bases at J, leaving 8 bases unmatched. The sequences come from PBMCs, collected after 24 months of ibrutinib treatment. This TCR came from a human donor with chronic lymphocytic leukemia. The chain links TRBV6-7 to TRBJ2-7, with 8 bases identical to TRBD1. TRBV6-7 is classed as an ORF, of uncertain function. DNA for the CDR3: TGTGCCAGCAGTTCCCTGCGACAGGGGTACTACGAGCAGTACTTC. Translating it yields CASSSLRQGYYEQYF.